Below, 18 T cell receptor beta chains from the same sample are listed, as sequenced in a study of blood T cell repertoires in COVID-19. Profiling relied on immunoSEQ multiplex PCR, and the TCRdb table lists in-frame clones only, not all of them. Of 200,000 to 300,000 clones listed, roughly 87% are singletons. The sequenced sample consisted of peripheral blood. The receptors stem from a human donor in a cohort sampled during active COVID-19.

The CDR3 here is CASSPRAKNTEAFF. The DNA for the CDR3 is TGTGCCAGCTCACCACGCGCGAAGAACACTGAAGCTTTCTTT. The chain is built from TRBV18 and TRBJ1-1; D gene unclear. The CDR3 length is 14 residues. Germline assignment: CDR1 KGHSH and CDR2 LQKENI. With 1 base removed from V and 1 base from J, the gap between germline ends came to 7 bases.

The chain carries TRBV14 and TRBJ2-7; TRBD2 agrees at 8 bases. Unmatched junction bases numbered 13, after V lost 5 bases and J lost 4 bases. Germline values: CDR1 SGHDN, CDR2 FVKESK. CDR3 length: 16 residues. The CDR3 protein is CASSGGAGAGLYEQYF. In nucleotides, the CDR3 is TGTGCCAGCAGCGGGGGAGCGGGAGCCGGTTTGTACGAGCAGTACTTC.

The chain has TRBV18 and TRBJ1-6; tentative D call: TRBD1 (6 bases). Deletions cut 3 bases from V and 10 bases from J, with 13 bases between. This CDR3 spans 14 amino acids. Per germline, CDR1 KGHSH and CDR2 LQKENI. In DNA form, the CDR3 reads TGTGCCAGCTCACCGGGACTAGGACAGTCACCCCTCCACTTT. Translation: CASSPGLGQSPLHF.

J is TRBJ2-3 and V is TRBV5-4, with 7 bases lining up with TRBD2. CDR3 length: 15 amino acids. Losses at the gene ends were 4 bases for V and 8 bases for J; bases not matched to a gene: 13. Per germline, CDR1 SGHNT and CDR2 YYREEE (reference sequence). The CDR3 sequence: CASSPPGGPHSTQYF. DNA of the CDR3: TGTGCCAGCAGCCCCCCGGGGGGACCCCATTCTACGCAGTATTTT. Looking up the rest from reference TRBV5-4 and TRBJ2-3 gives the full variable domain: ETGVTQSPTHLIKTRGQQVTLRCSSQSGHNTVSWYQQALGQGPQFIFQYYREEENGRGNFPPRFSGLQFPNYSSELNVNALELDDSALYLCASSPPGGPHSTQYFGPGTRLTVL.

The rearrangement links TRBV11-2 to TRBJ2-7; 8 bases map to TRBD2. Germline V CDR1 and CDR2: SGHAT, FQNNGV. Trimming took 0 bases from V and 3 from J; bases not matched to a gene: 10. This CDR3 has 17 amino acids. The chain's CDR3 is CASSLDLSGGAFYEQYF. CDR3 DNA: TGTGCCAGCAGCTTAGATCTAAGCGGGGGCGCTTTCTACGAGCAGTACTTC.

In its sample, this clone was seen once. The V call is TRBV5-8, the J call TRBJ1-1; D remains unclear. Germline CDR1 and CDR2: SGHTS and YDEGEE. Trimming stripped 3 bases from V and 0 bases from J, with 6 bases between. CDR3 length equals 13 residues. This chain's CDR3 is CASSWALNTEAFF. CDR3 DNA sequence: TGTGCCAGCAGCTGGGCCCTGAACACTGAAGCTTTCTTT.

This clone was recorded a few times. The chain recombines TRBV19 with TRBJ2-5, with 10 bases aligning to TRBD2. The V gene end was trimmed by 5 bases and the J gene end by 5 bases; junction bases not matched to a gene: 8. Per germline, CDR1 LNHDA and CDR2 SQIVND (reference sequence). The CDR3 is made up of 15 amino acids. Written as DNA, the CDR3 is TGTGCCAGTAGTTACCTAGCGGGAGTTGGGGAGACCCAGTACTTC. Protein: CASSYLAGVGETQYF.

The CDR3 DNA is TGTGCCAGCAGTTACTCGGGCAGGAGCACAGATACGCAGTATTTT. Its protein product is CASSYSGRSTDTQYF. This chain links TRBV6-5 with TRBJ2-3; no definite D call. Germline V lookup: CDR1 MNHEY, CDR2 SVGAGI. V was pared by 0 bases and J by 0 bases, with 7 bases between. The CDR3 is made up of 15 amino acids.

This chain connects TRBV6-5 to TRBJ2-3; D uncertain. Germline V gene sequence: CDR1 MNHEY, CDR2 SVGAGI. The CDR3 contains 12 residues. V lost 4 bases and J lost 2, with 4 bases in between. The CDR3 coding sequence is TGTGCCAGCAGTTTCCACACAGATACGCAGTATTTT. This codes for CASSFHTDTQYF.

The CDR3, as DNA: TGTGCCAGCAGCTTAATTTTGCGGGAGGCCAAAGAGACCCAGTACTTC. Its translation is CASSLILREAKETQYF. This sequence joins TRBV11-3 and TRBJ2-5; 8 bases agree with TRBD2. Germline trimming cut 2 bases from V and 3 bases from J; bases unmatched to any gene: 8. CDR3 length: 16 residues. Germline assignment: CDR1 SGHNT and CDR2 YENEEA.

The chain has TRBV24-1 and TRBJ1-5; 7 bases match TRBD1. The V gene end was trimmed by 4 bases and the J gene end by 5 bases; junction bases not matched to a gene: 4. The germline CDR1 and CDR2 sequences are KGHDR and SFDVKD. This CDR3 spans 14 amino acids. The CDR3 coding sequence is TGTGCCACCAGTGACTCGGGACAGTATCAGCCCCAGCATTTT. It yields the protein CATSDSGQYQPQHF.

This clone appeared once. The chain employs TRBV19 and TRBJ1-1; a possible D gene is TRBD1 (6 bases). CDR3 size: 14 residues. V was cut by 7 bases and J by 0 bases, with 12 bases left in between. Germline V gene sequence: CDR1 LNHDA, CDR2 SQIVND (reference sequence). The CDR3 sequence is CASTLRDMNTEAFF. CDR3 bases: TGTGCCAGTACCCTCCGGGACATGAACACTGAAGCTTTCTTT.

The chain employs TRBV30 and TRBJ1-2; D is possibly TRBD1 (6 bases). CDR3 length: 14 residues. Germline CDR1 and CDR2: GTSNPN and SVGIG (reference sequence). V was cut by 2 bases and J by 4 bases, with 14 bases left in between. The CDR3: CAWSSAGRGYGYTF. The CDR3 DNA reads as TGTGCCTGGAGTAGTGCCGGCAGGGGCTATGGCTACACCTTC. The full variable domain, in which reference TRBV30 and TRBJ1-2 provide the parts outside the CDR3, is SQTIHQWPATLVQPVGSPLSLECTVEGTSNPNLYWYRQAAGRGLQLLFYSVGIGQISSEVPQNLSASRPQDRQFILSSKKLLLSDSGFYLCAWSSAGRGYGYTFGSGTRLTVV.

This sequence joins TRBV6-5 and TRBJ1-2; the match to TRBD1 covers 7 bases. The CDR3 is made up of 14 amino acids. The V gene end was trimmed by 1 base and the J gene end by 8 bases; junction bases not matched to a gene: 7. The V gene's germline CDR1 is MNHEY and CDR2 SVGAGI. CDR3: CASSYLQGTAGYTF. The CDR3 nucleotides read TGTGCCAGCAGTTACTTACAGGGGACAGCCGGCTACACCTTC.

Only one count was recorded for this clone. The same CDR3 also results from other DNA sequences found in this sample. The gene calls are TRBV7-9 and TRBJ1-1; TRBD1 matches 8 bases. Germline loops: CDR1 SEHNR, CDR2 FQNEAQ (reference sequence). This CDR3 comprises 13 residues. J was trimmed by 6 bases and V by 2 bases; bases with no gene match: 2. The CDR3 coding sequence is TGTGCCAGCAGCTTACAGGGGGCGTCTGAAGCTTTCTTT. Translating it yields CASSLQGASEAFF.

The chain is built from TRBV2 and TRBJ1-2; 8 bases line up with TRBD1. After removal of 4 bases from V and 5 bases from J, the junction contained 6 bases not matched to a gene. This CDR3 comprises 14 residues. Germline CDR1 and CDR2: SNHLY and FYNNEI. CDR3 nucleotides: TGTGCCAGCAGTGGACAGGGGCCCAGATATGGCTACACCTTC. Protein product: CASSGQGPRYGYTF. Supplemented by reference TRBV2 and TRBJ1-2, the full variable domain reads EPEVTQTPSHQVTQMGQEVILRCVPISNHLYFYWYRQILGQKVEFLVSFYNNEISEKSEIFDDQFSVERPDGSNFTLKIRSTKLEDSAMYFCASSGQGPRYGYTFGSGTRLTVV.

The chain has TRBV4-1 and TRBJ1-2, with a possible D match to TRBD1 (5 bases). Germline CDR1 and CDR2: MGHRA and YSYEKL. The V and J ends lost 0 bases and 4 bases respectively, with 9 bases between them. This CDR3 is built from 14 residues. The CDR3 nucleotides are TGCGCCAGCAGCCAAGAAGACAGTGTCTATGGCTACACCTTC. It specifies CASSQEDSVYGYTF.

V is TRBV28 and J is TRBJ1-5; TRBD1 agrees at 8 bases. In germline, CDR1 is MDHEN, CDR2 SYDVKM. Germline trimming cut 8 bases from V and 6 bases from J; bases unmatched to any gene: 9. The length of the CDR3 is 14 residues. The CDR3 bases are TGTGCCAGCGTGAGACAGGGGAGAGGTCAGCCCCAGCATTTT. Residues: CASVRQGRGQPQHF. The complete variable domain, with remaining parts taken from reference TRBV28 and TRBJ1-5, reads DVKVTQSSRYLVKRTGEKVFLECVQDMDHENMFWYRQDPGLGLRLIYFSYDVKMKEKGDIPEGYSVSREKKERFSLILESASTNQTSMYLCASVRQGRGQPQHFGDGTRLSIL.